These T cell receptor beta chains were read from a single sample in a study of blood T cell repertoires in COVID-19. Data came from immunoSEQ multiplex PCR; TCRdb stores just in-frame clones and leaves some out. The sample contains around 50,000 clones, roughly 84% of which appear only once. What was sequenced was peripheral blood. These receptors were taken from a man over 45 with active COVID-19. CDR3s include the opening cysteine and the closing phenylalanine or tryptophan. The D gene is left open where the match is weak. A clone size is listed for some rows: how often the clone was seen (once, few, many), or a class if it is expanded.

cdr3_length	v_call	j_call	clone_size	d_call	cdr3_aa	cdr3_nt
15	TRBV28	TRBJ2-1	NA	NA	CASSLVSSSYNEQFF	TGTGCCAGCAGTTTAGTCTCTAGCTCCTACAATGAGCAGTTCTTC
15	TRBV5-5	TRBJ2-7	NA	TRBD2	CASRSGPGGSYEQYF	TGTGCCAGCAGATCAGGTCCGGGGGGCTCCTACGAGCAGTACTTC
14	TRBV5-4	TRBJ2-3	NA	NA	CASSSPKEEDTQYF	TGTGCCAGCAGCTCCCCCAAGGAGGAAGATACGCAGTATTTT
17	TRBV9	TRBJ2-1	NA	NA	CASSVIAEVGALGEQFF	TGTGCCAGCAGCGTAATAGCCGAGGTGGGAGCTCTAGGAGAGCAGTTCTTC
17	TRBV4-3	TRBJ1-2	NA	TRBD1	CASSQEIRGQGGDGYTF	TGCGCCAGCAGCCAAGAAATTCGGGGACAGGGGGGGGATGGCTACACCTTC
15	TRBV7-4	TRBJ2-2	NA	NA	CASSPFDQDTGELFF	TGTGCCAGCAGCCCATTCGATCAGGACACCGGGGAGCTGTTTTTT
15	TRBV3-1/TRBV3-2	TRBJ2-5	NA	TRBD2	CASSQGAGGQETQYF	TGTGCCAGCAGCCAAGGGGCGGGGGGGCAAGAGACCCAGTACTTC
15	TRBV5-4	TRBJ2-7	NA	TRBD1	CASSTPGQGTHEQYF	TGTGCCAGCAGCACCCCGGGACAGGGAACCCACGAGCAGTACTTC
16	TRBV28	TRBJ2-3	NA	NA	CASSLLGGSSTDTQYF	TGTGCCAGCAGTTTGTTGGGGGGATCTAGCACAGATACGCAGTATTTT
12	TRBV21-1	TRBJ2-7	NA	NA	CASSLFSYEQYF	TGTGCCAGCAGCCTCTTTTCCTACGAGCAGTACTTC
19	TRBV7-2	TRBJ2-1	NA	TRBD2	CASSLYRGMSGSPNNEQFF	TGTGCCAGCAGCTTATACCGGGGGATGAGCGGGAGCCCCAACAATGAGCAGTTCTTC
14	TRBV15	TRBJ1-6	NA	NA	CATSRDQGISPLHF	TGTGCCACCAGCAGAGACCAGGGGATTTCACCCCTCCACTTT
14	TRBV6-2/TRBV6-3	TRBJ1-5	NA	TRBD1	CASSLRQGSQPQHF	TGTGCCAGCAGCCTAAGACAGGGAAGCCAGCCCCAGCATTTT
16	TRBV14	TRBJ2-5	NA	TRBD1	CASSHLTGTGKETQYF	TGTGCCAGCAGCCACCTTACTGGGACAGGAAAAGAGACCCAGTACTTC
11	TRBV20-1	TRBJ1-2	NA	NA	CSARPGNGYTF	TGCAGTGCTAGACCGGGTAATGGCTACACCTTC
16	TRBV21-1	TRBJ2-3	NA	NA	CASSKGLAGGADTQYF	TGTGCCAGCAGCAAGGGGCTAGCGGGGGGAGCAGATACGCAGTATTTT
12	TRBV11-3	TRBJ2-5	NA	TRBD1	CASSHRGETQYF	TGTGCCAGCAGCCACAGGGGAGAGACCCAGTACTTC
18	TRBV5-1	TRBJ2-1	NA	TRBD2	CASSLAVGRGSSYNEQFF	TGCGCCAGCAGCTTGGCCGTGGGGCGGGGGAGCTCCTACAATGAGCAGTTCTTC
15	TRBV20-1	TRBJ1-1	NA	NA	CSASPSGIRRTEAFF	TGCAGTGCTAGTCCATCGGGGATAAGGAGGACTGAAGCTTTCTTT
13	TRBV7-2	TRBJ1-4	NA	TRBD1	CASSSSPGQAPAW	TGTGCCAGCAGCTCGAGCCCCGGACAGGCCCCCGCTTGG
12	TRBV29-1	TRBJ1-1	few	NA	CSARGTGPEAFF	TGCAGCGCCCGCGGGACGGGACCTGAAGCTTTCTTT
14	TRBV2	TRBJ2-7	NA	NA	CASKWGPSSYEQYF	TGTGCCAGCAAGTGGGGGCCCAGCTCCTACGAGCAGTACTTC
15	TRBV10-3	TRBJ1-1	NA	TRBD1	CAISDRGEVNTEAFF	TGTGCCATCAGCGACAGGGGCGAGGTGAACACTGAAGCTTTCTTT
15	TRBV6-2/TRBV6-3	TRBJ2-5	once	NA	CASSQGRVVQETQYF	TGTGCCAGCAGTCAGGGGAGGGTGGTACAAGAGACCCAGTACTTC
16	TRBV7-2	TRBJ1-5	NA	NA	CASSLGDITRGQPQHF	TGTGCCAGCAGCTTAGGGGACATAACGAGGGGACAGCCCCAGCATTTT
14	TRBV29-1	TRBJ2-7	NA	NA	CSVEDRQGLDEQYF	TGCAGCGTTGAAGATCGTCAGGGGTTGGACGAGCAGTACTTC
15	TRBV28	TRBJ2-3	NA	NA	CASTLSGANTDTQYF	TGTGCCAGCACTCTATCCGGTGCAAATACAGATACGCAGTATTTT
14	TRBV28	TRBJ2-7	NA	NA	CASSSPGQYYEQYF	TGTGCCAGCAGTTCACCAGGACAGTACTACGAGCAGTACTTC
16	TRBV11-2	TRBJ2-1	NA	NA	CASSLGWELGNNEQFF	TGTGCCAGCAGCTTAGGGTGGGAGTTAGGGAACAATGAGCAGTTCTTC
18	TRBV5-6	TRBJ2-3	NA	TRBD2	CASSFWLAGGLSTDTQYF	TGTGCCAGCAGCTTTTGGCTAGCGGGAGGGTTAAGCACAGATACGCAGTATTTT
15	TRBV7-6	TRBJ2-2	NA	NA	CASSNVGTNTGELFF	TGTGCCAGCAGCAACGTGGGCACGAACACCGGGGAGCTGTTTTTT
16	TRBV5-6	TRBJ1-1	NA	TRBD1	CASSLTGTGSNTEAFF	TGTGCCAGCAGCCTAACGGGGACAGGGTCGAACACTGAAGCTTTCTTT
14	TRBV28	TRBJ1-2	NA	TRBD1	CASISGTGGGGYTF	TGTGCCAGCATCTCCGGGACAGGGGGCGGTGGCTACACCTTC
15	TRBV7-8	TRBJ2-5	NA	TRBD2	CASSLEAGGGETQYF	TGTGCCAGCAGCTTAGAAGCGGGGGGCGGGGAGACCCAGTACTTC
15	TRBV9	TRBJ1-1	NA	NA	CASSVGRAGNTEAFF	TGTGCCAGCAGCGTAGGACGGGCGGGAAACACTGAAGCTTTCTTT
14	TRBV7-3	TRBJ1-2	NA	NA	CASSRSASDYGYTF	TGTGCCAGCAGCCGCAGTGCATCAGACTATGGCTACACCTTC
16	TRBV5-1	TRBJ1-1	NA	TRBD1	CASSPGTAIANTEAFF	TGCGCCAGCAGCCCCGGGACAGCCATCGCGAACACTGAAGCTTTCTTT
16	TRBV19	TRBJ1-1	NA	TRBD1	CASSARQGEVNTEAFF	TGTGCCAGTAGTGCCCGACAGGGTGAGGTGAACACTGAAGCTTTCTTT
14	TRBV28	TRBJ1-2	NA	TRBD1	CASSLRDSLNGYTF	TGTGCCAGCAGTTTACGGGACAGTCTTAATGGCTACACCTTC
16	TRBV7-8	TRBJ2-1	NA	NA	CASSLGASRWYNEQFF	TGTGCCAGCAGCTTAGGAGCTAGCAGGTGGTACAATGAGCAGTTCTTC
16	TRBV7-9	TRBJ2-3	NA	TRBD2	CASSLGLAGRTDTQYF	TGTGCCAGCAGCTTGGGACTAGCGGGACGCACAGATACGCAGTATTTT
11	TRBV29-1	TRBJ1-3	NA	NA	CSVRSGNTIYF	TGCAGCGTCCGCTCTGGAAACACCATATATTTT
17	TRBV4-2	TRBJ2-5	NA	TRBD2	CASSQDSPSGGGETQYF	TGTGCCAGCAGCCAAGATTCCCCTAGCGGGGGGGGAGAGACCCAGTACTTC
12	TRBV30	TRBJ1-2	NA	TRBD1	CAWMTGYYGYTF	TGTGCCTGGATGACAGGGTACTATGGCTACACCTTC
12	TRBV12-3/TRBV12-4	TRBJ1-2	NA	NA	CASSLNGNGYTF	TGTGCCAGCAGTTTAAACGGGAATGGCTACACCTTC
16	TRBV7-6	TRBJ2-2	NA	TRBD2	CASSRTGGLDTGELFF	TGTGCCAGCAGCCGTACGGGGGGGCTGGACACCGGGGAGCTGTTTTTT
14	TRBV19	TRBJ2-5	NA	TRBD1	CASSRQGAQETQYF	TGTGCCAGTAGTCGACAGGGGGCGCAGGAGACCCAGTACTTC
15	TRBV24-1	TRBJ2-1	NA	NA	CATSDRGTSFYEQFF	TGTGCCACCAGTGACCGAGGTACTAGTTTCTATGAGCAGTTCTTC
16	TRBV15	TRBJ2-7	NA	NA	CATSSKFFQGGYEQYF	TGTGCCACCAGCAGCAAGTTTTTTCAGGGGGGCTACGAGCAGTACTTC
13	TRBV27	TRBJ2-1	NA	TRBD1	CASKITGGNEQFF	TGTGCCAGTAAAATCACAGGGGGCAATGAGCAGTTCTTC
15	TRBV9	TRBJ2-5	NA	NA	CASSVEGDPGETQYF	TGTGCCAGCAGCGTAGAGGGGGACCCGGGGGAGACCCAGTACTTC
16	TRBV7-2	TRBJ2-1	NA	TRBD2	CASSLGGLAGHNEQFF	TGTGCCAGCAGCCTTGGGGGACTAGCGGGACACAATGAGCAGTTCTTC
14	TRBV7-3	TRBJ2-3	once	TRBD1	CASSSPDQGATQYF	TGTGCCAGCAGCTCCCCAGACCAGGGGGCGACGCAGTATTTT
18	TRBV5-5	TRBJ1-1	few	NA	CASSLWFQIQGKISEAFF	TGTGCCAGCAGCTTGTGGTTCCAAATACAGGGAAAAATATCTGAAGCTTTCTTT
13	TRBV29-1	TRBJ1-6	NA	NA	CSVGQSYNSPLHF	TGCAGCGTTGGACAGTCCTATAATTCACCCCTCCACTTT
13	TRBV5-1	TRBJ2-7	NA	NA	CASSLEGGDEQYF	TGCGCCAGCAGCTTGGAGGGCGGGGACGAGCAGTACTTC
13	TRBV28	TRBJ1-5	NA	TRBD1	CASWDRGNQPQHF	TGTGCCAGCTGGGACAGGGGAAATCAGCCCCAGCATTTT